The clone carrying this T cell receptor (beta chain) was observed a single time. This sample stems from a study of T-cell memory formation after mild COVID-19. TCRdb passed the 5' RACE reads through MiXCR, listing each CDR3 protein once. The repertoire holds 380,000 or so distinct CDR3 sequences, 13% to 15% seen once, with around 21% in the top ten. This CDR3 is built from 15 residues. Germline assignment: CDR1 LGHNA and CDR2 YSLEER. Losses at the gene ends were 1 base for V and 3 bases for J; bases not matched to a gene: 4. This chain joins TRBV4-3 and TRBJ2-3; 7 nucleotides match TRBD2. The sequencing input was PBMCs or a T cell subset sorted from them (not recorded which). The receptor was isolated from a man aged 18 to 29 who had mild COVID-19 (a few samples of this study predate the infection). Cell type and time point are not known. CDR3 DNA: TGCGCCAGCAGCCAAGGGGCGGGAGTGACAGATACGCAGTATTTT. Protein: CASSQGAGVTDTQYF.